This is a list of T cell receptor beta chains from one sample in a study of control samples from healthy donors and cancer patients. The method was immunoSEQ multiplex PCR; TCRdb's version includes in-frame clones alone and lacks a portion of them. The repertoire has more than 150,000 clones, about 93% of them found once; the top ten carry roughly 0.7%. What was sequenced was blood. The receptors were gathered from a woman in her twenties or thirties in good health. Both conserved end residues are part of each CDR3. The order of the fields is clone size, V gene, CDR3 protein. Not every row has a clone size; where given, it reads once, few, many or a size class.

.	TRBV10-3	CAIRTTERSEAFF
.	TRBV12-2	CASRLAPGLAGPSSYEQYF
.	TRBV9	CASSARGAIETQYF
.	TRBV4-3	CASSHGTGTGKSPLHF
.	TRBV27	CASTPGAGPVSTDTQYF
.	TRBV6-6	CASGQGGAYNEQFF
.	TRBV7-2	CASSPGDIYGYTF
.	TRBV19	CASSIGTGEQYF
.	TRBV28	CASSFMGGGGTQYF
few	TRBV29-1	CSVESGAYEQYF
.	TRBV28	CASSLLGTWGNEQFF
.	TRBV28	CASSVPGTGFNEKLFF
.	TRBV5-4	CASSFGPGVNEQYF
.	TRBV7-3	CASSFGTNYEQYF
.	TRBV5-4	CASSPREMGHNEQFF
.	TRBV6-7	CARKKEGQETQYF
.	TRBV19	CASSIRLAAYNEQFF
.	TRBV2	CASSAHNRPWGTFTDTQYF
.	TRBV4-2	CASSQSSRGRANSPLHF
.	TRBV6-5	CASSPGLAGEETQYF
few	TRBV3-1/TRBV3-2	CASSQDRGQGTVGETEAFF
.	TRBV4-1	CASSQESGYEQYF
.	TRBV24-1	CATSDVDSKETQYF
.	TRBV21-1	CASSFLEGDFNEQFF
.	TRBV2	CASSEEPVWATGFGNTIYF
.	TRBV28	CASTDRGGYGYTF
once	TRBV18	CASSPPSGIGNTIYF
.	TRBV11-2	CASSRRPIRGSSGNTIYF
.	TRBV7-6	CASSRSGSFNEQFF
.	TRBV16	CASSPSRGSSNEQFF
.	TRBV5-1	CASSPEPSGVTQYF
.	TRBV24-1	CATSYRADTDTQYF
few	TRBV7-3	CASSFWTGSGELFF
.	TRBV5-6	CASSLTARGGGEAFF
.	TRBV5-1	CASSSGTPTDTQYF
once	TRBV30	CAWTLMSAGIYGYTF
.	TRBV28	CASSLRLLAGIRNEQFF
.	TRBV5-4	CASSPGTSGYGELFF
.	TRBV7-9	CASSSPSGVATEAFF
.	TRBV3-1/TRBV3-2	CASSQVAHTSGRTETQYF
.	TRBV16	CASSQRRGVGEQFF
.	TRBV4-2	CASSQNPGIQNSYNEQFF
.	TRBV6-5	CASRGQGAQPQHF
once	TRBV6-5	CASKGSLGPGELFF
.	TRBV3-1/TRBV3-2	CASSQYPLLAGFYNEQFF
.	TRBV25-1	CASSDWDVGNEKLFF
.	TRBV28	CASSLLSRGLVNYGYTF
.	TRBV27	CASRMGLLNTEAFF
.	TRBV6-5	CASSYGVWTEAFF
few	TRBV6-5	CASRQGQFYGYTF
.	TRBV5-8	CASDYRGRSLNTEAFF
.	TRBV2	CASRASGRGYEQFF
.	TRBV24-1	CATKGTGGTDTQYF
.	TRBV4-1	CASSQDPETDTQYF
.	TRBV5-6	CASSVFGGAANTGELFF